The present TCR beta chain was sequenced within a study of immune characterization of retroperitoneal liposarcoma. TCRdb passed the PCR reads through MiXCR, listing each CDR3 protein once. Here the sample spans about 10,000 distinct CDR3 sequences, roughly a quarter being singletons. This CDR3 is built from 17 residues. J gave up 5 bases and V 8 bases, and 13 bases lay outside the gene matches. CDR1 is MNHNS, CDR2 SASEGT, per germline. This clonotype is classed as medium-sized. The receptor comes from a male donor with retroperitoneal liposarcoma. Input material: blood. The chain employs TRBV6-1 and TRBJ2-5; 14 bases match TRBD2. CDR3 loop: CASGRLAGGFKQETQYF. The CDR3 coding sequence is TGTGCCAGCGGGAGACTAGCGGGGGGGTTCAAGCAGGAGACCCAGTACTTC.